The TCR beta chain under discussion was sequenced for a study of cytomegalovirus exposure and HLA in healthy donors. Study-wide background: Among the 398 genotyped donors, about 81% were placed in the Caucasian-associated ancestry cluster.

V was pared by 9 bases and J by 5 bases, with 13 bases between. The CDR3 has 12 amino acids. Germline CDR1 MDHEN, CDR2 SYDVKM. Regarding the study as a whole: Per a prior analysis, the majority of TCR beta V segments were productive roughly 90% or roughly 30% of the time. The presence/absence work took it that sequencing depth was about the same across donors. A cluster of highly shared sequence variants was likely a sequencing artifact.

13 Jbeta primers and 60 Vbeta primers were used for the PCR. The table came from immunoSEQ multiplex PCR; TCRdb's copy has only in-frame clones and leaves some out. The sample has some 120,000 clones; approximately 85% are singletons. As to this clone: Antigen specificity is unknown.

Sequenced material: PBMCs. The sequence was obtained from a woman aged 25 to 39 in good health and CMV-seropositive. V usage is TRBV28 and J usage is TRBJ2-5; TRBD1 is a possible D gene (6 bases). The CDR3 sequence is CASTGQRETQYF. The CDR3 region has the DNA TGTGCCAGTACAGGGCAGCGGGAGACCCAGTACTTC. Supplemented by reference TRBV28 and TRBJ2-5, the full variable domain reads DVKVTQSSRYLVKRTGEKVFLECVQDMDHENMFWYRQDPGLGLRLIYFSYDVKMKEKGDIPEGYSVSREKKERFSLILESASTNQTSMYLCASTGQRETQYFGPGTRLLVL.